Listed below are T cell receptor beta chains from one sample, sequenced in a study of blood T cells in healthy people across ages. TCRdb re-called the 5' RACE reads through MiXCR, storing one row per CDR3 protein. The data contain approximately 780,000 distinct CDR3 sequences, about 26% of them singletons. These records were also assigned to another study, of T cells of mothers and their children.

The material sequenced was blood. Receptors originate from a boy aged 5-17 years in good health. CDR3s include the opening cysteine and the closing phenylalanine or tryptophan. Each record gives: D gene, V gene, J gene, clone size, CDR3 DNA, CDR3 protein. The D gene is left open where the match is weak. Clone size is stated in some rows and not others, as once, few, many or a class when expanded.

.,TRBV5-1,TRBJ2-1,few,TGCGCCAGCAGCTCGTTTACCGGGACGGGGGGCTTCGAGCAGTTCTTC,CASSSFTGTGGFEQFF
.,TRBV13,TRBJ2-5,few,TGTGCCAGCAGCTTTCGGTTGGATGGGGAGCAGTACTTC,CASSFRLDGEQYF
.,TRBV2,TRBJ1-5,.,TGTGCCAGCAGTGAAGGGGTGACAGGAGATCAGCCCCAGCATTTT,CASSEGVTGDQPQHF
.,TRBV5-1,TRBJ2-1,.,TGCGCCAGCAGCCCGGACATAACCTACAATGAGCAGTTCTTC,CASSPDITYNEQFF
.,TRBV20-1,TRBJ2-3,few,TGCAGTGCTAGAGAGGCGGGGAGCCCGGATACGCAGTATTTT,CSAREAGSPDTQYF
.,TRBV11-2,TRBJ2-5,few,TGTGCCAGCAGCTTAGTAGACAGGAAAGAGACCCAGTACTTC,CASSLVDRKETQYF
.,TRBV10-3,TRBJ2-1,few,TGTGCCATCAGCCACCCAAACCCCTACAATAAGCAGTTCTTC,CAISHPNPYNKQFF
.,TRBV5-1,TRBJ2-7,few,TGCGCCAGCAGCATCGCCGGGCTAGGCGACGAGCAGTACTTC,CASSIAGLGDEQYF
.,TRBV29-1,TRBJ2-2,.,TGCAGCGCACGACGGGGCGAGGGCACCGGGGAGCTGTTTTTT,CSARRGEGTGELFF
TRBD1,TRBV5-1,TRBJ2-5,.,TGCGCCAGCAGCCAGGACAGGGGGGGAAACCAGTACTTC,CASSQDRGGNQYF
TRBD1,TRBV20-1,TRBJ2-7,.,TGCAGTGCCAAGACAGGGAAATCAATCAACGAGCAGTACTTC,CSAKTGKSINEQYF
TRBD1,TRBV20-1,TRBJ2-5,.,TGCAGGGCGGGACAGGGTCAAGAGACCCAGTACTTC,CRAGQGQETQYF
.,TRBV3-1,TRBJ2-3,few,TGTGCCAGCAGCCAGAGAGGTCAAGATACGCAGTATTTT,CASSQRGQDTQYF
.,TRBV10-2,TRBJ2-1,few,TGCGCCAGCAGTGCCCCGAGAATTGAACAGTTCTTC,CASSAPRIEQFF
.,TRBV3-1,TRBJ2-7,.,TGTGCCAGCAGCCAAGGGTATGGCGAGCAGTACTTC,CASSQGYGEQYF
TRBD1,TRBV30,TRBJ1-2,.,TGTGCCTGGAGTGTACCGGACAGGCATGGCTACACCTTC,CAWSVPDRHGYTF
.,TRBV7-2,TRBJ2-5,.,TGTGCCAGCAGCTTAGATCCCTCCCAAGAGACCCAGTACTTC,CASSLDPSQETQYF
.,TRBV4-1,TRBJ1-4,few,TGCGCCAGCAGCCAAGATCCTGGGGGCTGGAATGAAAAACTGTTTTTT,CASSQDPGGWNEKLFF
TRBD2,TRBV20-1,TRBJ2-7,.,TGCAGTGCTAGAGGGACTAGCGGGGACTACGAGCAGTACTTC,CSARGTSGDYEQYF
.,TRBV2,TRBJ1-5,.,TGTGCCAGCAGTGACGACAATCTCAATCAGCCCCAGCATTTT,CASSDDNLNQPQHF
TRBD1,TRBV3-1,TRBJ2-6,.,TGTGCCAGCAGCCAAGATCGAGACAGGGTTCTAGATGGGGCCAACGTCCTGACTTTC,CASSQDRDRVLDGANVLTF
.,TRBV5-1,TRBJ2-2,once,TGCGCCAGCAGCTTGTGGGGGGGCGAGAACGCCGGGGAGCTGTTTTTT,CASSLWGGENAGELFF
.,TRBV6-1,TRBJ2-5,.,TGTGCCAGCAGAGAGGACTTACAAGAGACCCAGTACTTC,CASREDLQETQYF
TRBD2,TRBV5-1,TRBJ2-5,.,TGCGCCAGCAGCTTTGGGGCTAGCGGGAGCCAAGAGGCCCAGTACTTC,CASSFGASGSQEAQYF
.,TRBV5-1,TRBJ2-7,few,TGCGCCAGCAGCAACGAAGGGACCCATTCCTACGAGCAGTACTTC,CASSNEGTHSYEQYF
.,TRBV4-2,TRBJ1-3,few,TGTGCCAGCAGCCGGCTCATTACACATTTCTCTGGAAACACCATATATTTT,CASSRLITHFSGNTIYF
.,TRBV5-1,TRBJ2-1,.,TGCGCCAGCAGCTTGGAGAGCAGCTGCAATGAGCAGTTCTTC,CASSLESSCNEQFF
.,TRBV19,TRBJ2-2,few,TGTGCCAGTAGTAAGCCCCAATCCCCAGACACCGGGGAGCTGTTTTTT,CASSKPQSPDTGELFF
.,TRBV12-3/TRBV12-4,TRBJ2-7,.,TGTGCCAGCAGTTTATACCAGTCCTACGAGCAGTACTTC,CASSLYQSYEQYF
.,TRBV25-1,TRBJ1-5,.,TGTGCCAGCAGTGACAGGTGGGAACATCAGCCCCAGCATTTT,CASSDRWEHQPQHF
TRBD2,TRBV5-1,TRBJ2-1,.,TGCGCCAGCAGCTTTGGGAGGGGTGGCAATGAGCAGTTCTTC,CASSFGRGGNEQFF
.,TRBV27,TRBJ2-5,.,TGTGCCAGCAGTACCTCGGGCCAGTTGTACCAAGAGACCCAGTACTTC,CASSTSGQLYQETQYF
.,TRBV7-9,TRBJ1-1,.,TGTGCCAGCTCCGGCGGGACTGAAGCTTTCTTT,CASSGGTEAFF
.,TRBV4-1,TRBJ1-4,few,TGCGCCAGCAGCCAAGATCGGGTGGCAGGGAGATATGAAAAACTGTTTTTT,CASSQDRVAGRYEKLFF
.,TRBV10-2,TRBJ2-1,.,TGCGCCAGCAGCCCGAGAGCCAGCAATGAGCAGTTCTTC,CASSPRASNEQFF
.,TRBV5-1,TRBJ1-5,few,TGCGCCAGCAGCGAAGGGACCGATTCGCGGCCCCAGCATTTT,CASSEGTDSRPQHF
.,TRBV20-1,TRBJ1-1,few,TGCAGTGCTTCCCGGAGCGGTTTGAATGACACTGAAGCTTTCTTT,CSASRSGLNDTEAFF
.,TRBV6-4,TRBJ2-2,few,TGTGCCAGCAGTCCCCGACACTTCACCGGGGAGCTGTTTTTT,CASSPRHFTGELFF
.,TRBV3-1,TRBJ1-2,.,TGTGCCAGCAGCCAATTAACCCACCCTAATGACTATGGCTACACCTTC,CASSQLTHPNDYGYTF
.,TRBV2,TRBJ2-3,.,TGTGCCAGCAGGGGACTGTACACAGATACGCAGTATTTT,CASRGLYTDTQYF
.,TRBV7-2,TRBJ2-1,.,TGTGCCAGCAGCTTAAGGTACCCCGGTGCGGGGTTTACCATTGAGCAGTTCTTC,CASSLRYPGAGFTIEQFF